The clone carrying this T cell receptor beta chain was detected only once. Its antigen remains unknown. The sequenced cases were selected for having the highest brain T cell transcript signatures. Before surgery, patients took at least one anti-epileptic drug. The data derive from a study of brain T cells in children with intractable seizures. The germline CDR1 and CDR2 sequences are MNHNS and SASEGT. This CDR3 comprises 17 residues. With 3 bases clipped from V and 2 bases from J, the junction kept 7 bases outside the gene matches. Measured with immunoSEQ multiplex PCR; TCRdb has only the in-frame clones, and not every one. Here the sample spans under 150,000 clones, under 95% being singletons. Regarding the study as a whole: HCMV serostatus was not known, and viral specificity came from CDR3 similarity only.

The receptor was derived from a boy younger than two with hemimegalencephaly and intractable seizures. This chain links TRBV6-1 with TRBJ2-3; 11 bases agree with TRBD2. The sample here was peripheral blood, taken at surgery. The CDR3 here is CASSETLAGGNTDTQYF. Here the CDR3 DNA reads TGTGCCAGCAGTGAGACTCTAGCGGGAGGCAACACAGATACGCAGTATTTT.